What follows is one T cell receptor beta chain and its context. What it recognizes is unknown. Repertoires were generated with immunoSEQ multiplex PCR, while TCRdb's copy carries only in-frame clones and drops some. The sample has 150,000 to 200,000 clones, 70% to 90% seen once. Separation from the approximately 660-subject first cohort characterized the roughly 110-subject validation cohort, to which the donors belonged. The V end was cut by 1 base, the J end by 4 bases, with 14 bases between. Germline CDR1 and CDR2: SGHAT and FQNNGV. The CDR3 totals 15 residues. This entry comes from a study of cytomegalovirus exposure and HLA in healthy donors. Regarding the study as a whole: The study flagged around 160 TCR beta chains as cytomegalovirus-associated.

The TCR originated in a man aged 18 to 29 in good health and CMV-seronegative. Input material: PBMCs. The chain carries TRBV11-2 and TRBJ2-7; tentatively, D is TRBD2 (5 bases). CDR3 nucleotides: TGTGCCAGCAGCTTAGGCGTCAGCGGAGCGTACGAGCAGTACTTC. Translating gives CASSLGVSGAYEQYF. The full variable domain, rest sourced from reference TRBV11-2 and TRBJ2-7, is EAGVAQSPRYKIIEKRQSVAFWCNPISGHATLYWYQQILGQGPKLLIQFQNNGVVDDSQLPKDRFSAERLKGVDSTLKIQPAKLEDSAVYLCASSLGVSGAYEQYFGPGTRLTVT.